The 5 T cell receptor beta chains below all came from one sample that was sequenced in a study of cytomegalovirus exposure and HLA in healthy donors. Sequencing was performed with immunoSEQ multiplex PCR; in TCRdb, only in-frame clones are kept and a portion is missing. Of a few hundred thousand clones in the sample, about 90% are singletons; the top ten hold approximately 3.1%. Sequencing was performed on PBMCs. These receptor sequences come from a woman in her thirties in good health and CMV-seronegative.

The chain is built from TRBV6-1 and TRBJ1-5; the D gene is possibly TRBD1 (6 bases). CDR1 and CDR2 (germline): MNHNS, SASEGT. Trimming pared 1 base from V and 2 bases from J, leaving 12 bases between. CDR3 size: 16 residues. CDR3 loop: CASSEEGGWGNQPQHF. In DNA, the CDR3 is TGTGCCAGCAGTGAAGAAGGGGGATGGGGCAATCAGCCCCAGCATTTT.

This clone was picked up a small number of times. This chain connects TRBV28 to TRBJ1-5, with D unclear. Per the germline V gene, CDR1 is MDHEN and CDR2 is SYDVKM. V lost 4 bases and J lost 0, with 1 base in between. This CDR3 contains 12 residues. CDR3 loop: CASSYSNQPQHF. The CDR3 coding sequence is TGTGCCAGCAGTTATAGCAATCAGCCCCAGCATTTT.

The chain combines TRBV5-1 with TRBJ2-7; TRBD1 might be the D (6 bases). Trimming took 0 bases from V and 5 from J, leaving 33 bases between them. The germline gives CDR1 SGHRS, CDR2 YFSETQ. The CDR3 contains 21 residues. CDR3 sequence (DNA): TGCGCCAGCAGCTTGGCCCCATCACTCTTCGCTGCTACAGGGATCAGCCACGAGCAGTACTTC. It is translated as CASSLAPSLFAATGISHEQYF.

This chain connects TRBV7-7 to TRBJ2-3; the match to TRBD2 covers 8 bases. Germline lookup yields CDR1 SSHAT and CDR2 FNYEAQ (reference sequence). Trimming at V came to 3 bases and at J to 4 bases, leaving 3 bases not matched to a gene. This CDR3 spans 14 amino acids. Here the CDR3 DNA reads TGTGCCAGCAGCTTGACAGCGGGAGCAGATACGCAGTATTTT. Residues: CASSLTAGADTQYF.

Only one count was recorded for this clone. The V gene is TRBV9, the J gene TRBJ1-2; 8 bases fit TRBD1. Looked up from germline, CDR1 is SGDLS and CDR2 is YYNGEE. This CDR3 has 15 amino acids. V gave up 1 base and J gave up 6 bases; unmatched junction bases: 8. DNA for the CDR3: TGTGCCAGCAGCGTAAACACCGGGACAGGCCATGGCTACACCTTC. Amino acid sequence: CASSVNTGTGHGYTF.